These 9 T cell receptor beta chains were sequenced from one sample in a study of blood T cell repertoires in COVID-19. Generated by immunoSEQ multiplex PCR, the TCRdb table keeps only in-frame clones and is missing some. The sample lists about 420,000 clones; roughly 90% were seen once. The sequencing sample was made of peripheral blood. Every receptor here comes from a man between 18 and 35 years old with COVID-19, enrolled during active disease.

The chain links TRBV3-1 (or the pseudogene TRBV3-2) to TRBJ1-1; D is undetermined. This CDR3 has 16 residues. Germline CDR1 is LGHDT and CDR2 is YNNKEL (reference sequence). Deletions cut 1 base from V and 1 base from J, with 13 bases between. CDR3: CASSQGLGDPNTEAFF. CDR3 coding DNA: TGTGCCAGCAGCCAAGGTCTGGGAGACCCGAACACTGAAGCTTTCTTT.

The V gene is TRBV18, the J gene TRBJ1-2; 7 bases match TRBD1. The CDR3 sequence is 14 residues long. Trimming cost V 3 bases and J 7 bases; bases outside gene matches: 8. Germline assignment: CDR1 KGHSH and CDR2 LQKENI. CDR3 amino acids: CASSPRQGSPGYTF. The CDR3 nucleotides are TGTGCCAGCTCACCCCGACAGGGATCCCCTGGCTACACCTTC.

The chain couples TRBV11-1 to TRBJ1-1; 11 positions agree with TRBD1. The CDR3 loop spans 14 amino acids. Germline CDR1 SGHAT, CDR2 FQDESV (reference sequence). V dropped 3 bases and J dropped 4; count of bases not matched to a gene: 1. In nucleotides, the CDR3 is TGTGCCAGCAGCTTGGGACAGGGGGGCACTGAAGCTTTCTTT. Protein: CASSLGQGGTEAFF. Full variable domain (missing parts from reference TRBV11-1 and TRBJ1-1): EAEVAQSPRYKITEKSQAVAFWCDPISGHATLYWYRQILGQGPELLVQFQDESVVDDSQLPKDRFSAERLKGVDSTLKIQPAELGDSAMYLCASSLGQGGTEAFFGQGTRLTVV.

V and J are TRBV7-9 and TRBJ2-7; tentatively, D is TRBD1 (5 bases). The V gene lost 0 bases and the J gene lost 4 bases, with 13 bases spanning the gap. CDR1 is SEHNR, CDR2 FQNEAQ, per germline (reference sequence). The CDR3 runs to 15 residues. The CDR3 nucleotides read TGTGCCAGCAGCTTAGCGCCCATAGGGGCGTACGAGCAGTACTTC. This gives the protein CASSLAPIGAYEQYF.

The chain recombines TRBV6-6 with TRBJ2-1; TRBD2 agrees at 8 bases. This CDR3 contains 15 residues. Germline lookup yields CDR1 MNHNY and CDR2 SVGAGI (reference sequence). V was pared by 5 bases and J by 4 bases, with 7 bases of the junction left unmatched. DNA of the CDR3: TGTGCCAGCAGTCCGATAGCGGGAACATACAATGAGCAGTTCTTC. Translation gives CASSPIAGTYNEQFF.

This clone has just one count. V usage is TRBV19 and J usage is TRBJ1-4; no firm D call. This CDR3 region has 12 residues. CDR1 is LNHDA, CDR2 SQIVND, per germline (reference sequence). V gave up 7 bases and J gave up 11 bases, with 14 bases separating them. The CDR3 coding sequence is TGTGCCAGTATGCCCCGAGGTGGGAAACTGTTTTTT. This encodes CASMPRGGKLFF.

The chain uses TRBV27 and TRBJ2-2; D may be TRBD1 (6 bases). In germline, CDR1 is MNHEY, CDR2 SMNVEV (reference sequence). The V end lost 7 bases, the J end lost 13 bases, and 28 bases lay between the germline ends. The length of the CDR3 is 16 residues. The CDR3 loop reads CASMGASREPVAGLFF. DNA for the CDR3: TGTGCCAGCATGGGGGCCAGCAGGGAGCCGGTGGCGGGGCTGTTTTTT.

This clone was observed once. The chain links TRBV11-2 to TRBJ1-5, with 9 nucleotides matching TRBD1. The CDR3 has 14 amino acids. Germline CDR1 SGHAT, CDR2 FQNNGV. The V segment lost 6 bases and the J segment 5 bases; nucleotides outside the gene matches: 5. The CDR3 sequence is CASRQTGGDQPQHF. The DNA for the CDR3 is TGTGCCAGCAGACAGACAGGGGGGGATCAGCCCCAGCATTTT.

The chain has TRBV11-2 and TRBJ2-5, with TRBD2 identical over 8 bases. CDR1 SGHAT and CDR2 FQNNGV come from the germline V gene. This CDR3 has 16 amino acids. V lost 6 bases to trimming and J lost 2 bases; unmatched junction nucleotides: 11. The CDR3 DNA reads TGTGCCAGCAGATTAAGCGGGAGAATACTTCAAGAGACCCAGTACTTC. Translated: CASRLSGRILQETQYF.